This T cell receptor (beta chain) was recovered during a study of blood T cell repertoires in COVID-19. Study in general: Researchers got acute and convalescent COVID-19 samples from the United States, Italy and Spain. PBMCs, B-cell-depleted T cells, or T cells were the source of the cDNA or gDNA that made up the material.

In the authors' methods: Nucleated cell number was recorded as an estimate derived from reference gene primer amplification. Profiled with immunoSEQ multiplex PCR; TCRdb holds only in-frame clones, not every one. V and J calls and clone size are given by that table; D and trimming were obtained from the DNA. The table includes 150,000 to 200,000 clones, about 74% detected once. The junction had 9 bases not matched to a gene; V was cut back by 2 bases and J by 6 bases. The CDR3 contains 15 residues. Germline CDR1 is MNHNY and CDR2 is SVGAGI (reference sequence). The chain employs TRBV6-6 and TRBJ2-7, with 8 bases identical to TRBD1. This receptor was identified in a woman over 75 with acute or convalescent COVID-19. Sequenced sample: peripheral blood. The CDR3 is CASSYPKDRAGEQYF. The CDR3 DNA reads TGTGCCAGCAGTTACCCGAAGGACAGGGCAGGCGAGCAGTACTTC.